This entry describes one T cell receptor beta chain. With autoimmune disease history or systemic immunosuppression, patients were excluded. The data are from a study of OX40 agonist ivuxolimab in advanced cancers. Study-level background: Patients were infused with ivuxolimab every 2 weeks at 0.01 to 10 mg/kg.

The data were produced by immunoSEQ multiplex PCR, yet TCRdb's version contains in-frame clones alone and is incomplete. The profile covers about 18,000 clones, with 65% to 75% appearing a single time and around 26% taken by the ten largest. The sequence was obtained from an adult with an advanced solid tumor such as melanoma, head and neck, liver or kidney cancer. The starting material was CD4+ or CD8+ T cells sorted from blood, obtained in a trial of the OX40 agonist ivuxolimab.

The CDR3 bases are TGTGCCAGCTACGACAGCGGGGAGATCGACGAGCAGTACTTC. Protein: CASYDSGEIDEQYF. V gene TRBV7-9 combines with J gene TRBJ2-7; the match to TRBD2 covers 7 bases. This CDR3 has 14 residues. With 8 bases clipped from V and 5 bases from J, the junction kept 12 bases outside the gene matches. CDR1 and CDR2 (germline): SEHNR, FQNEAQ (reference sequence).